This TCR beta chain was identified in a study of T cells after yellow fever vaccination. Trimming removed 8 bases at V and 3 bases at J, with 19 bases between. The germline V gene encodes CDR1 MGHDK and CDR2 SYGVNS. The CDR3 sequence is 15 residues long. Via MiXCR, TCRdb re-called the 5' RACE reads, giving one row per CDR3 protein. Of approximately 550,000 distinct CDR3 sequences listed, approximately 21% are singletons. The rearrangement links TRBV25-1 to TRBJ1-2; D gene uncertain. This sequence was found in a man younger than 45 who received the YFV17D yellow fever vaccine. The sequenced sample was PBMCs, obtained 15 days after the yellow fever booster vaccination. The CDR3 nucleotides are TGTGCCAGCGGGGAGGGAGTAAATACCCACTATGGCTACACCTTC. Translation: CASGEGVNTHYGYTF.